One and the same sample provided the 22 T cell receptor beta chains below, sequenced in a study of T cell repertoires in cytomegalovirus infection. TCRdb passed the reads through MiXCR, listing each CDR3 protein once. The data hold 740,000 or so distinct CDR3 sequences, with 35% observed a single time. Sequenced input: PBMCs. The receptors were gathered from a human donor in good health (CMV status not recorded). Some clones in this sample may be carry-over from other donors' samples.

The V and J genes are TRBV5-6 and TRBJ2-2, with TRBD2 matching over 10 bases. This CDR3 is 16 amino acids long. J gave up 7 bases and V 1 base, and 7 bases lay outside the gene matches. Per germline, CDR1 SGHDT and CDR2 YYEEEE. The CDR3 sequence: CASSLRLAGVSGELFF. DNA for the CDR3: TGTGCCAGCAGCTTGAGGCTAGCGGGAGTCAGCGGGGAGCTGTTTTTT.

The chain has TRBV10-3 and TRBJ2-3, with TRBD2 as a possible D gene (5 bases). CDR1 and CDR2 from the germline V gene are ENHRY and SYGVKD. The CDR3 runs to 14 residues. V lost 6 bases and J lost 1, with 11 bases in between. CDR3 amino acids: CAIRDYGGTDTQYF. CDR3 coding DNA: TGTGCCATCAGAGATTACGGGGGCACAGATACGCAGTATTTT.

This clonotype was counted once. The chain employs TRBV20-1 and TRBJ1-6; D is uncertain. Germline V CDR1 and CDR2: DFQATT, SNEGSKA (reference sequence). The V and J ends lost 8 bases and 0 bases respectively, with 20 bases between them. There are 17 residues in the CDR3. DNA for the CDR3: TGCAGTACCCGACATCTCGAAAAGAGCTCCTATAATTCACCCCTCCACTTT. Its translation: CSTRHLEKSSYNSPLHF.

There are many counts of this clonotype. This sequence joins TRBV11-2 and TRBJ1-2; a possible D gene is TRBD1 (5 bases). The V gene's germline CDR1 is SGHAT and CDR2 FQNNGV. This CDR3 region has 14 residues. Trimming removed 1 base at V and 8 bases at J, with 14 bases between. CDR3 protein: CASSLGGGYGGYTF. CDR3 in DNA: TGTGCCAGCAGCTTAGGTGGGGGTTACGGAGGCTACACCTTC.

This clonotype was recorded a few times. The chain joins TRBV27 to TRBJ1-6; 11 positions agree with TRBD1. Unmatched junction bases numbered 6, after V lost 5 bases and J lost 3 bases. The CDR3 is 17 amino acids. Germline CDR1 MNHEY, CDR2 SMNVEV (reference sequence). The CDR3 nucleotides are TGTGCCAGCAGTCCTCGGACAGGGGGCGGCTATAATTCACCCCTCCACTTT. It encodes CASSPRTGGGYNSPLHF.

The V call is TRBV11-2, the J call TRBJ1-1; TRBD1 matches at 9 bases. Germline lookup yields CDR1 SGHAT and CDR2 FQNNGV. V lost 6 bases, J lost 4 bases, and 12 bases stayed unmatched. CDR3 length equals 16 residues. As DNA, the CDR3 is TGTGCCAGCAGTAGACAGGGGGGTAGTCTGGGCACTGAAGCTTTCTTT. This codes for CASSRQGGSLGTEAFF.

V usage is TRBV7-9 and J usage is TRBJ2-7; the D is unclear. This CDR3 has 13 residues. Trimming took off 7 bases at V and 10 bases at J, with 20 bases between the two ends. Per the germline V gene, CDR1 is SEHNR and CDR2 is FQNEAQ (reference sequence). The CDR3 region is CASNGDTSYYQYF. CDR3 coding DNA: TGTGCCAGCAACGGCGACACCTCCTACTATCAGTACTTC.

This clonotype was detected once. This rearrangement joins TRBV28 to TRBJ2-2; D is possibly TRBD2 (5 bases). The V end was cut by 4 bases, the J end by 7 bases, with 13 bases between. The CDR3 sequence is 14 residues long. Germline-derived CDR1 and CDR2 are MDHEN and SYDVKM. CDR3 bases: TGTGCCAGCAGTTCGACTACCGTCGGCGGGGAGCTGTTTTTT. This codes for CASSSTTVGGELFF.

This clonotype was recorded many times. The CDR3 spells CASSEGGLNTEAFF. The CDR3 bases are TGTGCCAGCAGTGAAGGGGGCTTGAACACTGAAGCTTTCTTT. The chain employs TRBV6-1 and TRBJ1-1; TRBD1 might be the D (5 bases). The V gene's germline CDR1 is MNHNS and CDR2 SASEGT. The CDR3 runs to 14 residues. V lost 1 base to trimming and J lost 0 bases, with 6 bases between them.

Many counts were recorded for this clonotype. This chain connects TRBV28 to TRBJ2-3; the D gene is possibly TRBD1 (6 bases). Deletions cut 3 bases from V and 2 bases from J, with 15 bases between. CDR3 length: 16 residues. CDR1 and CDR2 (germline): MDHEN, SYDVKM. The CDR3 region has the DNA TGTGCCAGCAGTTTGGCAGGGGCCGGCTTCACAGATACGCAGTATTTT. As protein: CASSLAGAGFTDTQYF.

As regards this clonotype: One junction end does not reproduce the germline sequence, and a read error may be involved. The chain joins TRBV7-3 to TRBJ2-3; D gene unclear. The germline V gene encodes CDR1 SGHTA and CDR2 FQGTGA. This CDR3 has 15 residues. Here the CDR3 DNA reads TGTTCCAGCAGCTCCACGGCTCGCGGTAGAGATACGCAGTATTTT. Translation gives CSSSSTARGRDTQYF.

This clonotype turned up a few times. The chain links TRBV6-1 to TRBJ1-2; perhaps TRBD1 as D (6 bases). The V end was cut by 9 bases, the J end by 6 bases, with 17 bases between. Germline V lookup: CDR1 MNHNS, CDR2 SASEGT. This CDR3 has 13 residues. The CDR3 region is CASTDHRVDGYTF. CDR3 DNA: TGTGCCAGTACTGACCACAGGGTGGATGGCTACACCTTC.

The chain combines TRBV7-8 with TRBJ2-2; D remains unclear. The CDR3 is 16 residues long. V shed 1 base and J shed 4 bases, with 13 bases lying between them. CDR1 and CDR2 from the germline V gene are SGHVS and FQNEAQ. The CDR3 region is CASSLVAPGFTGELFF. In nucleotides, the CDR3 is TGTGCCAGCAGCTTAGTTGCTCCGGGTTTCACCGGGGAGCTGTTTTTT.

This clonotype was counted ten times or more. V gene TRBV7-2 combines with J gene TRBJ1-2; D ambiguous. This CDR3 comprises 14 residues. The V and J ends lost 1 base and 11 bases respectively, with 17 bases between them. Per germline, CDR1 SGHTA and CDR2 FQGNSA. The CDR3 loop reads CASSLDRGTMGYTF. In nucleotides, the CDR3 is TGTGCCAGCAGCTTAGATCGGGGAACTATGGGATACACCTTC.

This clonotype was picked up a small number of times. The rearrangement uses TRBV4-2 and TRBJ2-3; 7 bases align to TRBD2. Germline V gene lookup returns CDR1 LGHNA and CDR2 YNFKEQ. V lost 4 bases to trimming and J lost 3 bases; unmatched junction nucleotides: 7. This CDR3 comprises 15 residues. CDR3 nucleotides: TGTGCCAGCAGCCGTGCGGGAGAGTTAACAGATACGCAGTATTTT. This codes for CASSRAGELTDTQYF.

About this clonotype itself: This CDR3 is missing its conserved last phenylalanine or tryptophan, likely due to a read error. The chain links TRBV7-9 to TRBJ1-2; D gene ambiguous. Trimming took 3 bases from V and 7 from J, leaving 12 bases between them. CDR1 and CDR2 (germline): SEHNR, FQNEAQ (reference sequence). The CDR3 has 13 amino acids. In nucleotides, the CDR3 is TGTGCCAGCAGCTTCGGACGGGAACCTGGCTACACCTTA. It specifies CASSFGREPGYTL.

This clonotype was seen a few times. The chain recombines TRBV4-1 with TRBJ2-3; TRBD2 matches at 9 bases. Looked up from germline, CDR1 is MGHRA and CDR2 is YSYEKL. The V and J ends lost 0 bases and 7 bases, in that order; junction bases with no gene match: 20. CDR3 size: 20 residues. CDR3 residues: CASSQDPPAGGGGRANTQYF. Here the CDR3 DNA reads TGCGCCAGCAGCCAAGATCCACCCGCGGGGGGGGGGGGCCGGGCAAATACGCAGTATTTT.

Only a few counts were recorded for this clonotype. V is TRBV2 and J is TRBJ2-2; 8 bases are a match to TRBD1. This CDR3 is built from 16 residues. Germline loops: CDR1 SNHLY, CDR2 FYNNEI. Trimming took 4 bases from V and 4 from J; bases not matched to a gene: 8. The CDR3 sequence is CASSVGRQGRTGELFF. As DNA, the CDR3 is TGTGCCAGCAGTGTCGGAAGACAGGGGCGCACCGGGGAGCTGTTTTTT.

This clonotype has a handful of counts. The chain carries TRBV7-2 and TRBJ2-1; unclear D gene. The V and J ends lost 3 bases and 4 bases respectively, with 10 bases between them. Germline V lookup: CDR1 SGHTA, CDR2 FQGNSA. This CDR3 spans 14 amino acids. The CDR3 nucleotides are TGTGCCAGCAGCTTGATCCAAGGTTACAATGAGCAGTTCTTC. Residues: CASSLIQGYNEQFF.

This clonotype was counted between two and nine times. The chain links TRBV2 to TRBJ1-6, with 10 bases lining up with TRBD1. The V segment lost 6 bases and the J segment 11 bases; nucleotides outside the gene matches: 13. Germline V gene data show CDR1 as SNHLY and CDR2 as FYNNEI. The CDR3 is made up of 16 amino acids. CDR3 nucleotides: TGTGCCAGCAGACTACCGGGACAGGGGCTCGAGCCACCCCTCCACTTT. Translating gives CASRLPGQGLEPPLHF.

CDR3 region: CASSLGLRPPQETQYF. CDR3 in DNA: TGTGCCAGCAGCTTAGGTCTTCGCCCCCCCCAAGAGACCCAGTACTTC. The V call is TRBV7-2, the J call TRBJ2-5; D is unresolved. This CDR3 has 16 residues. Trimming stripped 1 base from V and 1 base from J, with 13 bases between. From germline, CDR1 is SGHTA and CDR2 FQGNSA.

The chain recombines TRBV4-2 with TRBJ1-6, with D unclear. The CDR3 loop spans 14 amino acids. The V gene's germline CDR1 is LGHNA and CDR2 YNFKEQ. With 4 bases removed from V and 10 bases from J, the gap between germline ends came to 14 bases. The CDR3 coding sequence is TGTGCCAGCAGCCCACCGAAAGGTCACTCACCCCTCCACTTT. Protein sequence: CASSPPKGHSPLHF.